Listed below are T cell receptor beta chains from one sample, sequenced in a study of T cell repertoires and Cas9 in healthy adults. This table comes from immunoSEQ multiplex PCR, and its TCRdb copy is limited to in-frame clones, with some not included. The sample yields 20,000 to 25,000 clones, under 95% seen once. Sequences were obtained from CD4+ effector T cells (CD127+, CD25-, CD137-, CD154-) from PBMCs; culture status not recorded. These receptors came from a human donor in good health. Each CDR3 is given with its conserved first and last residue. Each record gives: D gene, clone size, CDR3 length, V gene, J gene, CDR3 DNA, CDR3 protein. D genes are given only for firm matches. Size is stated for part of the rows, as once, few or many counts, or as a class when the clone is expanded.

-	-	16	TRBV6-6	TRBJ2-4	TGTGCCAGCAGTTACGTTGGGGGCGTGACGAAAAACATTCAGTACTTC	CASSYVGGVTKNIQYF
-	-	14	TRBV29-1	TRBJ1-2	TGCAGCGTTCTACCTATCAACCCGAGAGCTGGCTACACCTTC	CSVLPINPRAGYTF
TRBD1	-	16	TRBV18	TRBJ2-7	TGTGCCAGCTCACCAGGTTTGAGGGGGCTTTCCTACGAGCAGTACTTC	CASSPGLRGLSYEQYF
TRBD2	-	14	TRBV2	TRBJ2-3	TGTGCCAGCAGCCCAGGGACTAGCGCTGATACGCAGTATTTT	CASSPGTSADTQYF
-	-	15	TRBV6-5	TRBJ1-2	TGTGCCAGCAGTCCCCACCAAGCAGCTAACTATGGCTACACCTTC	CASSPHQAANYGYTF
-	-	17	TRBV8-2	TRBJ2-6	TGTGGCAAAAATCCGAGGACAGCACAAAGTCGGGCCAACGTCCTGACTTTC	CGKNPRTAQSRANVLTF
-	once	16	TRBV6-4	TRBJ2-3	TGTGCCAGCCCTAATACCTCTGACCAGAACACAGATACGCAGTATTTT	CASPNTSDQNTDTQYF
-	-	17	TRBV5-6	TRBJ2-2	TGTGCCAGCAGCTTGGGGTTCCAGGGGGGGGGCACCGGGGAGCTGTTTTTT	CASSLGFQGGGTGELFF
TRBD1	-	13	TRBV2	TRBJ2-7	TGTGCCAGCAGTGAAGTGGCAGGGGGCGAGCAGTACTTC	CASSEVAGGEQYF
TRBD1	-	15	TRBV2	TRBJ1-1	TGTGCCAGCAGTGAATGGGACAGGGGGGACACTGAAGCTTTCTTT	CASSEWDRGDTEAFF
-	-	16	TRBV6-5	TRBJ1-1	TGTGCCAGCAGTTTAATGGGGAGGAGCGTGAACACTGAAGCTTTCTTT	CASSLMGRSVNTEAFF
-	-	14	TRBV14	TRBJ1-5	TGTGCCAGCAGTCCCAGAGGTAGCAATCAGCCCCAGCATTTT	CASSPRGSNQPQHF
-	-	14	TRBV2	TRBJ1-2	TGTGCCAGCAGTTTCGGGGGAAGTGGGTATGGCTACACCTTC	CASSFGGSGYGYTF
-	-	17	TRBV4-1	TRBJ2-6	TGCGCCAGCCTGGGGTCGCGCTCCGGGGTTGGGGCCAACGTCCTGACTTTC	CASLGSRSGVGANVLTF
-	few	14	TRBV4-1	TRBJ1-2	TGCGCCAGCAGCGACCCACGGAGCCGGGTCGACTACACCTTC	CASSDPRSRVDYTF
-	-	16	TRBV5-4	TRBJ1-4	TGTGCCAGCAGCCCCGCTTCGGGGGTAAGAAATGAAAAACTGTTTTTT	CASSPASGVRNEKLFF
-	-	13	TRBV11-3	TRBJ2-3	TGTGCCAGCAGCTACAGGGTGGGGGATACGCAGTATTTT	CASSYRVGDTQYF
-	-	14	TRBV5-1	TRBJ1-2	TGCGCCAGCAGCTTGGCACAGAATAACTATGGCTACACCTTC	CASSLAQNNYGYTF
TRBD1	-	14	TRBV11-2	TRBJ2-7	TGTGCCAGCAGCCGCGACAGGGCGTCCTACGAGCAGTACTTC	CASSRDRASYEQYF
TRBD2	-	16	TRBV4-2	TRBJ2-5	TGTGCCAGCAGCCAAGAGAGCGGGGGACTAATAGAGACCCAGTACTTC	CASSQESGGLIETQYF
TRBD1	-	17	TRBV2	TRBJ2-2	TGTGCCAGCAGTGAGGTCGGGACAGGGGGAAACACCGGGGAGCTGTTTTTT	CASSEVGTGGNTGELFF
TRBD2	-	14	TRBV5-4	TRBJ2-3	TGTGCCAGCAGCTTAGCGGGGAACACAGATACGCAGTATTTT	CASSLAGNTDTQYF
-	-	14	TRBV4-1	TRBJ1-1	TGCGCCAGCAGCCAAGCCAGTCCGAACACTGAAGCTTTCTTT	CASSQASPNTEAFF
-	-	13	TRBV11-2	TRBJ2-3	TGTGCCAGCAGCTTAGTACCCGCAGATACGCAGTATTTT	CASSLVPADTQYF
-	-	14	TRBV6-6	TRBJ1-2	TGTGCCAGCAGTTACTCTCCAGGGGACTATGGCTACACCTTC	CASSYSPGDYGYTF
-	-	14	TRBV10-2	TRBJ1-5	TGCGCCAGCAGTGAGTCTGGGGGAGAACAGCCCCAGCATTTT	CASSESGGEQPQHF
-	-	13	TRBV27	TRBJ1-5	TGTGCCAGCAGTTTCGACAGGAATCAGCCCCAGCATTTT	CASSFDRNQPQHF
-	-	14	TRBV19	TRBJ1-1	TGTGCCAGTAGTATAGGGACGGCGAACACTGAAGCTTTCTTT	CASSIGTANTEAFF
TRBD1	once	16	TRBV6-6	TRBJ1-5	TGTGCCAGCAGTTACTCGACAGGGGGAGGCAATCAGCCCCAGCATTTT	CASSYSTGGGNQPQHF
-	-	13	TRBV11-2	TRBJ2-5	TGTGCCAGCAGCCCGGGACACCAAGAGACCCAGTACTTC	CASSPGHQETQYF
-	-	19	TRBV7-8	TRBJ2-2	TGTGCCAGCAGCTTAGCGAGGAAGGGGAGACAAACTCACACCGGGGAGCTGTTTTTT	CASSLARKGRQTHTGELFF
TRBD1	-	13	TRBV30	TRBJ2-5	TGTGCCGGGACAGACAGGGGGCACGAGACCCAGTACTTC	CAGTDRGHETQYF
TRBD1	-	15	TRBV7-2	TRBJ2-1	TGTGCCAGCAGCCTACAGGGGGCGGCCTACAATGAGCAGTTCTTC	CASSLQGAAYNEQFF
-	-	15	TRBV10-3	TRBJ2-6	TGTGCCACCGAGGATACGCGCTCTGGGGCCAACGTCCTGACTTTC	CATEDTRSGANVLTF
TRBD2	-	15	TRBV10-3	TRBJ2-2	TGTGCCATCAGTGCCGGGACTAGCGGCACCGGGGAGCTGTTTTTT	CAISAGTSGTGELFF
TRBD1	-	17	TRBV18	TRBJ2-7	TGTGCCAGCTCAAAAGAAGCAGGGGGCTCCTTTGCCTACGAGCAGTACTTC	CASSKEAGGSFAYEQYF
-	-	16	TRBV10-3	TRBJ2-5	TGTGCCATCAGTGAGTCGTTGATGGGGGTCGGAGAGACCCAGTACTTC	CAISESLMGVGETQYF
-	-	13	TRBV15	TRBJ1-5	TGTGCCACCAGTTCCGACCCGAATCAGCCCCAGCATTTT	CATSSDPNQPQHF
TRBD2	-	13	TRBV11-2	TRBJ2-7	TGTGCCAGCAGCCGGACTAGCGGGGGGGAGCAGTACTTC	CASSRTSGGEQYF
-	-	15	TRBV2	TRBJ1-3	TGTGCCAGCAGAGAACAGGCGATCTCTGGAAACACCATATATTTT	CASREQAISGNTIYF
TRBD1	-	15	TRBV30	TRBJ1-6	TGTGCCTGGAGTGCGTACAGGGGTAGCGATTCACCCCTCCACTTT	CAWSAYRGSDSPLHF
-	-	11	TRBV30	TRBJ2-5	TGTGCCTGGAGAGGGGGCGCGGGGCAGTACTTC	CAWRGGAGQYF
TRBD2	-	15	TRBV7-2	TRBJ2-2	TGTGCCAGCAGGGAACGGGGGGGCCGAACCGGGGAGCTGTTTTTT	CASRERGGRTGELFF
-	-	16	TRBV4-1	TRBJ2-6	TGCGCCAGCAGCCAAGATCTCGGACCCTCTCAGGTCTCCCCCTTTTTC	CASSQDLGPSQVSPFF
-	-	15	TRBV6-1	TRBJ1-5	TGTGCCAGCAGACCTATGTGGGGGGGGAATCAGCCCCAGCATTTT	CASRPMWGGNQPQHF
-	-	11	TRBV20-1	TRBJ1-4	TGCAGTGCGCCTGGACGGGAAAAACTGTTTTTT	CSAPGREKLFF
-	-	13	TRBV30	TRBJ2-3	TGTGCCTCGATACAGGGAAGCACAGATACGCAGTATTTT	CASIQGSTDTQYF
TRBD1	-	15	TRBV4-2	TRBJ1-4	TGTGCCAGCAGCCAGGATACAGGGGGCGATGAAAAACTGTTTTTT	CASSQDTGGDEKLFF
-	-	11	TRBV6-5	TRBJ2-3	TGTGCCAGCACCAGAGGAGATACGCAGTATTTT	CASTRGDTQYF
TRBD2	-	15	TRBV7-3	TRBJ2-1	TGTGCCAGCAGCTTAGGGCTAGCGGGGGGTAATGAGCAGTTCTTC	CASSLGLAGGNEQFF
-	-	14	TRBV19	TRBJ1-5	TGTGCCAGTAGTAGGGGGAAGAGCAATCAGCCCCAGCATTTT	CASSRGKSNQPQHF
-	-	14	TRBV6-6	TRBJ2-7	TGTGCCAGCACCCCCCGGCAACTAACCTACGAGCAGTACTTC	CASTPRQLTYEQYF
-	-	16	TRBV4-2	TRBJ2-6	TGTGCCAGCAGCCAAGATAGGAACGGTGGGGCCAACGTCCTGACTTTC	CASSQDRNGGANVLTF
-	few	14	TRBV19	TRBJ2-4	TGTGCCTCAACGGGGACCTACTCAAAAAACATTCAGTACTTC	CASTGTYSKNIQYF
TRBD1	few	15	TRBV19	TRBJ2-2	TGTGCCAGTAGAGGGACAGGGGGAAACACCGGGGAGCTGTTTTTT	CASRGTGGNTGELFF
TRBD1	-	14	TRBV30	TRBJ1-1	TGTGCCTGGAGCCAGAAGGGGGCCGACACTGAAGCTTTCTTT	CAWSQKGADTEAFF
-	once	14	TRBV19	TRBJ2-7	TGTGCCAGTAGTTCCGGGACCGTAAATCGTAAGCAGTACTTC	CASSSGTVNRKQYF
TRBD1	-	18	TRBV28	TRBJ2-6	TGTGCCAGCAGGGGGCAGACAGGGTCGGCTAGGGGGGCCAACGTCCTGACTTTC	CASRGQTGSARGANVLTF
-	-	15	TRBV5-8	TRBJ2-6	TGTGCCAGCAGCACGAGGAGCTCAGGGGCCAACGTCCTGACTTTC	CASSTRSSGANVLTF
-	-	13	TRBV5-1	TRBJ2-5	TGCGCCAGCAGCCTAACAGGGTTCGAGACCCAGTACTTC	CASSLTGFETQYF